This entry lists 32 T cell receptor beta chains sequenced from one sample in a study of cytomegalovirus exposure and HLA in healthy donors. PCR was performed using 60 Vbeta and 13 Jbeta primers. This table comes from immunoSEQ multiplex PCR, and its TCRdb copy is limited to in-frame clones, with some not included. Of 150,000 to 200,000 clones in the sample, about 80% were seen once. The sequenced material came from PBMCs. The receptors here all came from a woman aged 30 to 39 in good health and CMV-seronegative.

The J gene is TRBJ1-1, the V gene TRBV15, with D maybe TRBD1 (5 bases). CDR1 is LNHNV and CDR2 is YYDKDF in the germline V gene (reference sequence). V shed 1 base and J shed 5 bases, with 8 bases lying between them. This CDR3 has 13 residues. CDR3 nucleotides: TGTGCCACCAGCAGAGGCAGGGTTACTGAAGCTTTCTTT. This translates into CATSRGRVTEAFF. Full variable domain (rest looked up from reference TRBV15 and TRBJ1-1): DAMVIQNPRYQVTQFGKPVTLSCSQTLNHNVMYWYQQKSSQAPKLLFHYYDKDFNNEADTPDNFQSRRPNTSFCFLDIRSPGLGDTAMYLCATSRGRVTEAFFGQGTRLTVV.

This chain uses TRBV10-3 with TRBJ2-7; no clear D. Trimming cost V 2 bases and J 7 bases, with 12 bases left between them. CDR3 size: 13 residues. Germline CDR1 and CDR2: ENHRY and SYGVKD. CDR3 nucleotide sequence: TGTGCCATCAGTGAGGAGGAAGCCGGAGAGCAGTACTTC. Protein product: CAISEEEAGEQYF.

The rearrangement uses TRBV6-5 and TRBJ1-2, with TRBD1 identical over 11 bases. Germline-derived CDR1 and CDR2 are MNHEY and SVGAGI. V trimming: 6 bases; J trimming: 7 bases; junction bases outside the gene matches: 4. CDR3 length: 13 amino acids. CDR3 in DNA: TGTGCCAGCAGCCGGGACAGGGGGGGTGGCTACACCTTC. Its translation is CASSRDRGGGYTF.

V gene TRBV5-6 combines with J gene TRBJ1-2; 8 bases map to TRBD1. Germline CDR1 and CDR2: SGHDT and YYEEEE. With 4 bases clipped from V and 0 bases from J, the junction kept 2 bases outside the gene matches. There are 14 residues in the CDR3. CDR3 sequence reads: CASSQDRANYGYTF. The DNA for the CDR3 is TGTGCCAGCAGCCAGGACAGGGCTAACTATGGCTACACCTTC.

This sequence joins TRBV7-2 and TRBJ2-5, with TRBD2 matching over 8 bases. Trimming removed 0 bases from V and 5 bases from J; junction bases left unmatched: 5. This CDR3 is built from 15 residues. Germline V gene lookup returns CDR1 SGHTA and CDR2 FQGNSA. CDR3 region: CASSLASGVRETQYF. DNA for the CDR3: TGTGCCAGCAGCTTAGCTAGCGGGGTACGGGAGACCCAGTACTTC.

V usage is TRBV7-3 and J usage is TRBJ1-1, with 9 bases aligning to TRBD1. This CDR3 is built from 13 residues. The germline CDR1 and CDR2 sequences are SGHTA and FQGTGA. After removal of 6 bases from V and 8 bases from J, the junction contained 7 bases not matched to a gene. CDR3 sequence (DNA): TGTGCCAGCAGTCCTGGACAGGGGCGGGAAGCTTTCTTT. Residues: CASSPGQGREAFF.

This chain uses TRBV5-1 with TRBJ2-7; 7 bases fit TRBD1. Germline CDR1 reads SGHRS; CDR2 reads YFSETQ. J lost 2 bases, V lost 5 bases, and 7 bases had no gene match. This CDR3 has 14 amino acids. CDR3 DNA: TGCGCCAGCAGGACAGGGCAGGTAACCTACGAGCAGTACTTC. This translates into CASRTGQVTYEQYF.

V usage is TRBV7-6 and J usage is TRBJ2-3; 13 bases agree with TRBD2. This CDR3 has 17 residues. Germline V CDR1 and CDR2: SGHVS, FNYEAQ. With 4 bases clipped from V and 7 bases from J, the junction kept 11 bases outside the gene matches. The CDR3: CASSSSRTSGGRNTQYF. CDR3 coding DNA: TGTGCCAGCAGCTCCAGTCGGACTAGCGGGGGACGAAATACGCAGTATTTT.

In this sample, this clone turned up a few times. The chain combines TRBV7-9 with TRBJ1-2, with 7 bases matching TRBD1. CDR3 length: 13 amino acids. Trimming took 5 bases from V and 7 from J; bases not matched to a gene: 7. Germline assignment: CDR1 SEHNR and CDR2 FQNEAQ (reference sequence). CDR3 amino acids: CASSPRQGTGYTF. CDR3 nucleotide sequence: TGTGCCAGCAGCCCCAGACAGGGAACTGGCTACACCTTC.

This chain links TRBV6-1 with TRBJ1-2, with 9 bases lining up with TRBD1. CDR1 is MNHNS and CDR2 is SASEGT in the germline V gene. The CDR3 consists of 17 residues. V shed 2 bases, J shed 8 bases, and the junction held 15 bases outside the gene matches. The CDR3 DNA follows: TGTGCCAGCAGTGAAATGGGACAGGGTGTAGTGAGTTTAGGCTACACCTTC. Translated: CASSEMGQGVVSLGYTF.

The CDR3 reads CASSLAGGAETQYF. As DNA, the CDR3 is TGCGCCAGCAGCTTGGCCGGGGGGGCGGAGACCCAGTACTTC. The chain joins TRBV5-1 to TRBJ2-5, with 8 nucleotides matching TRBD2. Germline assignment: CDR1 SGHRS and CDR2 YFSETQ. V shed 0 bases, J shed 5 bases, and the junction held 3 bases outside the gene matches. The CDR3 contains 14 residues.

The V and J genes are TRBV6-5 and TRBJ1-3, with a tentative D call TRBD1 (6 bases). Germline V gene lookup returns CDR1 MNHEY and CDR2 SVGAGI. This CDR3 is 16 amino acids long. V was trimmed by 0 bases and J by 0 bases, leaving 9 bases between them. CDR3 in amino acids: CASSYSRGFSGNTIYF. DNA of the CDR3: TGTGCCAGCAGTTACTCGAGGGGGTTCTCTGGAAACACCATATATTTT.

The rearrangement joins TRBV5-1 to TRBJ2-1; D perhaps matches TRBD1 (5 bases). CDR3 size: 15 residues. Germline CDR1 is SGHRS and CDR2 is YFSETQ. Trimming left V 1 base short and J 0 bases short, with 8 bases between. The CDR3 nucleotides are TGCGCCAGCAGCTTGCGCGACAGCTCCTACAATGAGCAGTTCTTC. Translating it yields CASSLRDSSYNEQFF. The variable domain in full, with the rest retrieved from reference TRBV5-1 and TRBJ2-1, is KAGVTQTPRYLIKTRGQQVTLSCSPISGHRSVSWYQQTPGQGLQFLFEYFSETQRNKGNFPGRFSGRQFSNSRSEMNVSTLELGDSALYLCASSLRDSSYNEQFFGPGTRLTVL.

The rearrangement links TRBV27 to TRBJ1-4; 7 positions match TRBD1. The trim removed 5 bases at V and 5 bases at J, leaving 17 bases unmatched. This CDR3 has 18 residues. Germline values: CDR1 MNHEY, CDR2 SMNVEV (reference sequence). CDR3 DNA sequence: TGTGCCAGCAGTCCCTTTTTCTCCCGGACAGGCGGGAATGAAAAACTGTTTTTT. This encodes CASSPFFSRTGGNEKLFF. Together with reference TRBV27 and TRBJ1-4, the CDR3 gives the full variable domain: EAQVTQNPRYLITVTGKKLTVTCSQNMNHEYMSWYRQDPGLGLRQIYYSMNVEVTDKGDVPEGYKVSRKEKRNFPLILESPSPNQTSLYFCASSPFFSRTGGNEKLFFGSGTQLSVL.

The chain uses TRBV19 and TRBJ1-1; a weak D match, TRBD1 (6 bases). Germline V gene data show CDR1 as LNHDA and CDR2 as SQIVND (reference sequence). This CDR3 region has 16 residues. Trimming removed 5 bases at V and 0 bases at J, with 16 bases between. CDR3 nucleotides: TGTGCCAGTAGTGGGTGGGGGGGCCTAATGAACACTGAAGCTTTCTTT. It specifies CASSGWGGLMNTEAFF.

The chain joins TRBV7-9 to TRBJ1-1, with unresolved D. Trimming took 1 base from V and 2 from J, leaving 11 bases between them. This CDR3 is 15 amino acids long. The germline V gene encodes CDR1 SEHNR and CDR2 FQNEAQ (reference sequence). This chain's CDR3 is CASSLGRQYNTEAFF. As DNA, the CDR3 is TGTGCCAGCAGCTTAGGGAGGCAGTACAACACTGAAGCTTTCTTT.

This chain links TRBV9 with TRBJ2-2; 7 bases map to TRBD1. Trimming removed 4 bases from V and 5 bases from J; junction bases left unmatched: 5. The CDR3 extends over 14 amino acids. Germline lookup yields CDR1 SGDLS and CDR2 YYNGEE. The CDR3 here is CASSFEQGTGELFF. The CDR3 DNA follows: TGTGCCAGCAGCTTCGAACAGGGGACCGGGGAGCTGTTTTTT.

This clone came up a few times. The rearrangement links TRBV11-2 to TRBJ1-2; tentative D call: TRBD1 (6 bases). Deletions cut 6 bases from V and 6 bases from J, with 17 bases between. The CDR3 is made up of 14 amino acids. The germline CDR1 and CDR2 sequences are SGHAT and FQNNGV. In DNA form, the CDR3 reads TGTGCCAGCAGGAAGGCAGGGGCTATTGATGGCTACACCTTC. Its protein is CASRKAGAIDGYTF.

V and J are TRBV19 and TRBJ1-2; D perhaps matches TRBD1 (6 bases). This CDR3 has 12 residues. Germline V CDR1 and CDR2: LNHDA, SQIVND (reference sequence). Deletions cut 7 bases from V and 5 bases from J, with 11 bases between. The CDR3 DNA follows: TGTGCCAGTACAAACAGGGAGTATGGCTACACCTTC. As protein: CASTNREYGYTF. Combining the CDR3 with reference TRBV19 and TRBJ1-2 gives the whole variable domain DGGITQSPKYLFRKEGQNVTLSCEQNLNHDAMYWYRQDPGQGLRLIYYSQIVNDFQKGDIAEGYSVSREKKESFPLTVTSAQKNPTAFYLCASTNREYGYTFGSGTRLTVV.

The rearrangement uses TRBV7-2 and TRBJ2-7; 8 bases match TRBD1. Germline V CDR1 and CDR2: SGHTA, FQGNSA. The CDR3 consists of 16 residues. V trimming: 5 bases; J trimming: 6 bases; junction bases outside the gene matches: 15. The CDR3 loop is CASSRPLLDREFEQYF. CDR3 coding DNA: TGTGCCAGCAGCCGCCCTTTGTTGGACAGGGAGTTCGAGCAGTACTTC.

This sequence joins TRBV5-1 and TRBJ2-1, with TRBD1 identical over 7 bases. Trimming at V came to 5 bases and at J to 4 bases, leaving 15 bases not matched to a gene. Germline values: CDR1 SGHRS, CDR2 YFSETQ. CDR3 length: 17 amino acids. In nucleotides, the CDR3 is TGCGCCAGCAGTAAATTGGTTGTACAGGGGAGATACAATGAGCAGTTCTTC. Translating it yields CASSKLVVQGRYNEQFF.

For the CDR3, the DNA is TGTGCCATCAGTGGTGGGGCAGGCGCCAGGGAGCTGTTTTTT. It codes for CAISGGAGARELFF. The chain links TRBV10-3 to TRBJ2-2, with D possibly TRBD1 on 5 matching bases. The length of the CDR3 is 14 residues. CDR1 and CDR2 (germline): ENHRY, SYGVKD. Trimming removed 4 bases from V and 9 bases from J, with 15 bases in between.

The chain is built from TRBV7-9 and TRBJ1-4; weak D call: TRBD1 (5 bases). The germline CDR1 and CDR2 sequences are SEHNR and FQNEAQ (reference sequence). Trimming pared 4 bases from V and 12 bases from J, leaving 15 bases between. The CDR3 has 13 amino acids. This CDR3 reads CASSSGTGVELFF. The DNA of the CDR3 is TGTGCCAGCAGCTCGGGGACGGGGGTGGAACTGTTTTTT.

The chain recombines TRBV5-1 with TRBJ2-3; 15 nucleotides line up with TRBD2. CDR3 length: 18 residues. Trimming at V came to 0 bases and at J to 2 bases, leaving 4 bases not matched to a gene. CDR1 and CDR2 (germline): SGHRS, YFSETQ. The CDR3 loop reads CASSLAGTSGGYTDTQYF. DNA of the CDR3: TGCGCCAGCAGCTTGGCAGGGACTAGCGGGGGGTACACAGATACGCAGTATTTT.

This clone was found a few times. The rearrangement links TRBV5-1 to TRBJ1-5, with D uncertain. With 4 bases removed from V and 6 bases from J, the gap between germline ends came to 11 bases. Germline lookup yields CDR1 SGHRS and CDR2 YFSETQ. The CDR3 spans 13 residues. CDR3 amino acids: CASSLNAGQPQHF. CDR3 sequence (DNA): TGCGCCAGCAGCCTTAATGCCGGTCAGCCCCAGCATTTT.

The chain uses TRBV2 and TRBJ2-1, with 7 bases matching TRBD1. Germline-derived CDR1 and CDR2 are SNHLY and FYNNEI. The CDR3 extends over 13 amino acids. With V trimmed by 6 bases and J by 8 bases, 7 bases remained unmatched. The CDR3 DNA reads as TGTGCCAGCAGAAAACAGGGGAAGGATGAGCAGTTCTTC. Translation gives CASRKQGKDEQFF. Based on the CDR3 plus reference TRBV2 and TRBJ2-1, the full variable domain is EPEVTQTPSHQVTQMGQEVILRCVPISNHLYFYWYRQILGQKVEFLVSFYNNEISEKSEIFDDQFSVERPDGSNFTLKIRSTKLEDSAMYFCASRKQGKDEQFFGPGTRLTVL.

The gene calls are TRBV5-6 and TRBJ2-1; D is unresolved. Per germline, CDR1 SGHDT and CDR2 YYEEEE. The CDR3 spans 15 residues. Trimming stripped 4 bases from V and 0 bases from J, with 11 bases between. DNA of the CDR3: TGTGCCAGCAGCCCCCAATGGAGCTCCTACAATGAGCAGTTCTTC. Protein: CASSPQWSSYNEQFF. Based on the CDR3 plus reference TRBV5-6 and TRBJ2-1, the full variable domain is DAGVTQSPTHLIKTRGQQVTLRCSPKSGHDTVSWYQQALGQGPQFIFQYYEEEERQRGNFPDRFSGHQFPNYSSELNVNALLLGDSALYLCASSPQWSSYNEQFFGPGTRLTVL.

The chain carries TRBV18 and TRBJ2-5; 9 bases map to TRBD1. Trimming removed 1 base from V and 4 bases from J; junction bases left unmatched: 4. CDR3 length equals 15 residues. Germline-derived CDR1 and CDR2 are KGHSH and LQKENI. CDR3: CASSPLQGASETQYF. The CDR3 DNA reads TGTGCCAGCTCACCACTACAGGGGGCTTCAGAGACCCAGTACTTC.

The gene calls are TRBV13 and TRBJ2-2; TRBD2 agrees at 8 bases. Germline V lookup: CDR1 PRHDT, CDR2 FYEKMQ (reference sequence). J gave up 4 bases and V 5 bases, and 9 bases lay outside the gene matches. The CDR3 totals 16 residues. The CDR3 spells CASSLVGLVATGELFF. The CDR3 coding sequence is TGTGCCAGCAGCCTAGTGGGACTAGTGGCCACCGGGGAGCTGTTTTTT.

The chain joins TRBV7-9 to TRBJ1-6, with a tentative D call TRBD1 (6 bases). This CDR3 is built from 15 residues. Trimming cost V 5 bases and J 10 bases, with 18 bases left between them. The V gene's germline CDR1 is SEHNR and CDR2 FQNEAQ (reference sequence). CDR3 region: CASSPLGRGESPLHF. CDR3 nucleotides: TGTGCCAGCAGCCCCCTCGGCAGGGGTGAATCACCCCTCCACTTT.

This sequence joins TRBV30 and TRBJ1-5; 8 bases align to TRBD1. Germline CDR1 reads GTSNPN; CDR2 reads SVGIG (reference sequence). The junction had 8 bases not matched to a gene; V was cut back by 2 bases and J by 8 bases. The CDR3 totals 14 residues. This CDR3 is CAWSQGQGGEPQHF. CDR3 nucleotides: TGTGCCTGGAGTCAAGGACAGGGAGGGGAGCCCCAGCATTTT.

The rearrangement links TRBV2 to TRBJ2-3, with a possible D match to TRBD2 (7 bases). This CDR3 is built from 14 residues. V was cut by 1 base and J by 8 bases, with 13 bases left in between. Germline values: CDR1 SNHLY, CDR2 FYNNEI. The CDR3, as DNA: TGTGCCAGCAGTGAAGGGCTAGGGGGGGGTACGCAGTATTTT. It codes for CASSEGLGGGTQYF.